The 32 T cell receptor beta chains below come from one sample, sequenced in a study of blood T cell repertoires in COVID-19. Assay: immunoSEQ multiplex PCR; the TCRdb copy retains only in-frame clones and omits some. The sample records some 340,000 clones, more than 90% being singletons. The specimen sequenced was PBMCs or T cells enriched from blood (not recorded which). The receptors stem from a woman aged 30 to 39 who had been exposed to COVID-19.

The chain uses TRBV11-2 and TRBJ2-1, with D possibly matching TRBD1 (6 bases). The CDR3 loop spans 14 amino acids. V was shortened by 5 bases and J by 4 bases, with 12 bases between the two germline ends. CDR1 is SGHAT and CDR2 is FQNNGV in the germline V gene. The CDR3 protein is CASSLFGQYNEQFF. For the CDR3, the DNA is TGTGCCAGCAGCCTATTCGGACAGTACAATGAGCAGTTCTTC. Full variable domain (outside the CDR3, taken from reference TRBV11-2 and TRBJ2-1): EAGVAQSPRYKIIEKRQSVAFWCNPISGHATLYWYQQILGQGPKLLIQFQNNGVVDDSQLPKDRFSAERLKGVDSTLKIQPAKLEDSAVYLCASSLFGQYNEQFFGPGTRLTVL.

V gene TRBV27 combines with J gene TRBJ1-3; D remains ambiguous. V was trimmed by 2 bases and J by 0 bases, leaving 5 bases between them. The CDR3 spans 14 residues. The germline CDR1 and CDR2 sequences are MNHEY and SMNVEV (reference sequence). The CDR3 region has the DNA TGTGCCAGCAGTTTAGAGCACTCTGGAAACACCATATATTTT. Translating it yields CASSLEHSGNTIYF.

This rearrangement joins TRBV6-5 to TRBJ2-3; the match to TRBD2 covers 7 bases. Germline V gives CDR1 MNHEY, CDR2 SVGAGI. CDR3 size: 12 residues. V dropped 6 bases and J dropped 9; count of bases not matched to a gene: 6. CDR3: CASSATSVTQYF. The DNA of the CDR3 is TGTGCCAGCAGCGCCACTAGCGTGACGCAGTATTTT.

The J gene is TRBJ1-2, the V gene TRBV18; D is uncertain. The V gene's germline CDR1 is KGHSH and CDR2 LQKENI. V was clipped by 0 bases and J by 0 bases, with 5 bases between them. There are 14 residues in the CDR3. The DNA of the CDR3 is TGTGCCAGCTCACCACCGGCAGCTAACTATGGCTACACCTTC. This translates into CASSPPAANYGYTF.

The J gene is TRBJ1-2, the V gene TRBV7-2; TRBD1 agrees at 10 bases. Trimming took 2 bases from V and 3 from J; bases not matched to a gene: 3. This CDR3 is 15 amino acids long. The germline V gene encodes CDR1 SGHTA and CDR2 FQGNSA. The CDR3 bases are TGTGCCAGCAGCTTATCCGGGACAGGGGACTATGGCTACACCTTC. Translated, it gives CASSLSGTGDYGYTF.

For the CDR3, the DNA is TGTGCCAGCAGTGACTCGGTTCCAGGGGGCCTTCAGCCCCAGCATTTT. Protein product: CASSDSVPGGLQPQHF. This chain joins TRBV6-4 and TRBJ1-5, with 8 bases fitting TRBD1. This CDR3 is built from 16 residues. Germline CDR1 is MRHNA and CDR2 is SNTAGT. V lost 0 bases, J lost 6 bases, and 7 bases stayed unmatched.

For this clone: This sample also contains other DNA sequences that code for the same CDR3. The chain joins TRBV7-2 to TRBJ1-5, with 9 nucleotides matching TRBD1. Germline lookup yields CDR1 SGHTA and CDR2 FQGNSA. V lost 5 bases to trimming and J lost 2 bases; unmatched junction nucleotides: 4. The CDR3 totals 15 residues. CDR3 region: CASSLDRGGNQPQHF. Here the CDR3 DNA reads TGTGCCAGCAGCCTGGACAGGGGTGGCAATCAGCCCCAGCATTTT.

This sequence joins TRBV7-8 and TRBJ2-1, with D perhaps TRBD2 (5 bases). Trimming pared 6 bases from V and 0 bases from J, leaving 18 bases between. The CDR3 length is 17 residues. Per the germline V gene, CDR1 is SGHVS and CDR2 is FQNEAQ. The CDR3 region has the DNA TGTGCCAGCAGTGAAACATGGAGCGGTTACTCCTACAATGAGCAGTTCTTC. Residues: CASSETWSGYSYNEQFF.

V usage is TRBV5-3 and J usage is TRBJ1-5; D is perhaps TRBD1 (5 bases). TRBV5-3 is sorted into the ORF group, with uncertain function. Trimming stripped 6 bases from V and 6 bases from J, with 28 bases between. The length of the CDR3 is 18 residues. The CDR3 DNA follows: TGTGCCAGAAACTCCTACCGACTCACCTGCAGGGTGGGTCAGCCCCAGCATTTT. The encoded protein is CARNSYRLTCRVGQPQHF.

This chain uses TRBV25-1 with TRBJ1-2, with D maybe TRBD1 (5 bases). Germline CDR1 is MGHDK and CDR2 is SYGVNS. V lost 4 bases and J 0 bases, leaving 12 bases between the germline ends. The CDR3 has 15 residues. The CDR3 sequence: CASSVGGDANYGYTF. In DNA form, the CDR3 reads TGTGCCAGCAGTGTTGGGGGGGACGCTAACTATGGCTACACCTTC.

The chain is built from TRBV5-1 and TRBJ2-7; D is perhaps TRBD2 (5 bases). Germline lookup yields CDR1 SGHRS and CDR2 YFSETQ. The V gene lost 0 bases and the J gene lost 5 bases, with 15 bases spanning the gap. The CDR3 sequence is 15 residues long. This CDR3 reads CASSLGGLPNDEQYF. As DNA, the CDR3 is TGCGCCAGCAGCTTGGGAGGGCTCCCCAATGACGAGCAGTACTTC.

CDR3 amino acids: CASSPKGQASSGNTIYF. The CDR3 nucleotides read TGTGCCAGCAGCCCCAAGGGACAGGCTAGCTCTGGAAACACCATATATTTT. V gene TRBV5-4 combines with J gene TRBJ1-3, with 8 positions matching TRBD1. This CDR3 has 17 amino acids. Germline values: CDR1 SGHNT, CDR2 YYREEE (reference sequence). V shed 4 bases, J shed 0 bases, and the junction held 9 bases outside the gene matches.

The DNA of the CDR3 is TGTGCCAGCAGCTCAGGGGCGGTGAACACTGAAGCTTTCTTT. Translating it yields CASSSGAVNTEAFF. V and J are TRBV7-9 and TRBJ1-1, with a possible D match to TRBD1 (6 bases). The ends were cut back, 4 bases at V and 0 bases at J, with 9 bases in the middle. The length of the CDR3 is 14 residues. Germline V CDR1 and CDR2: SEHNR, FQNEAQ (reference sequence).

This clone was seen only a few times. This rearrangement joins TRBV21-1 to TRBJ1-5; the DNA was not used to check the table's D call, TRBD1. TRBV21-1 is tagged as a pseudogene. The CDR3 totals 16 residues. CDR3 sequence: CASSKGGDRINQPQHF. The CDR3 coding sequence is TGTGCCAGCAGCAAAGGTGGGGACAGGATCAATCAGCCCCAGCATTTT.

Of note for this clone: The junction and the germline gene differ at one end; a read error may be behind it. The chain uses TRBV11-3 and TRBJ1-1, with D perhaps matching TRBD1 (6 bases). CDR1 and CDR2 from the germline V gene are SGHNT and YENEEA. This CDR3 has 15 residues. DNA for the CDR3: TGTGCCAGCAGCCTAGATACAGGGATGAACACTGAAGCTTTCTTT. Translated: CASSLDTGMNTEAFF.

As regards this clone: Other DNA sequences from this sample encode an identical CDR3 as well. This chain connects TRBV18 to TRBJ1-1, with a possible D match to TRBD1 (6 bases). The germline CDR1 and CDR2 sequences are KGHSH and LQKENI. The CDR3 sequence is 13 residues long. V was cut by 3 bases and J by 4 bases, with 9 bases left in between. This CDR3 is CASSPRGGTEAFF. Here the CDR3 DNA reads TGTGCCAGCTCACCTCGAGGGGGCACTGAAGCTTTCTTT.

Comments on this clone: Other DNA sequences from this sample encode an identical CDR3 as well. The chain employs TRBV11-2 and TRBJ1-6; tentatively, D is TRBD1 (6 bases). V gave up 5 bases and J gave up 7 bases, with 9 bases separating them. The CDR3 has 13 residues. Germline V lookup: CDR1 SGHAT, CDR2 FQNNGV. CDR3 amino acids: CASSRTGNSPLHF. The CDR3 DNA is TGTGCCAGCAGCCGAACAGGGAATTCACCCCTCCACTTT.

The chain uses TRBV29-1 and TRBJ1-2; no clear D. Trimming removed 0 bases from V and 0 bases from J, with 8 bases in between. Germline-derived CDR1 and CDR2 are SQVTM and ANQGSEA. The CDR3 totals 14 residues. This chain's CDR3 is CSVEERGPNYGYTF. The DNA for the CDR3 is TGCAGCGTTGAAGAGCGGGGTCCTAACTATGGCTACACCTTC.

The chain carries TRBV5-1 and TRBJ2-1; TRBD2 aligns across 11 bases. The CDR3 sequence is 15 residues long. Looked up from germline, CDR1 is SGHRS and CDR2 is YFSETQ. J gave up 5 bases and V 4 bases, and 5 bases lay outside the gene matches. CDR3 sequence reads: CASSILAGVDNEQFF. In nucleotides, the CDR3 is TGCGCCAGCAGCATACTAGCGGGGGTAGACAATGAGCAGTTCTTC.

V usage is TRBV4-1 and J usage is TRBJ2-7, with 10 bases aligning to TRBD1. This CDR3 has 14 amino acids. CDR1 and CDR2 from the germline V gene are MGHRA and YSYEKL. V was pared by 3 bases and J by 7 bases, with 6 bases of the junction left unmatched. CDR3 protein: CASSQRQGAGEQYF. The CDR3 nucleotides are TGCGCCAGCAGCCAGAGACAGGGGGCTGGGGAGCAGTACTTC.

The CDR3 sequence is CASSPIRGTDTQYF. Written as DNA, the CDR3 is TGTGCCAGCTCACCCATACGGGGCACAGATACGCAGTATTTT. The chain uses TRBV18 and TRBJ2-3; D not resolved. V gave up 3 bases and J gave up 1 base, with 8 bases separating them. CDR1 and CDR2 (germline): KGHSH, LQKENI. The CDR3 sequence is 14 residues long.

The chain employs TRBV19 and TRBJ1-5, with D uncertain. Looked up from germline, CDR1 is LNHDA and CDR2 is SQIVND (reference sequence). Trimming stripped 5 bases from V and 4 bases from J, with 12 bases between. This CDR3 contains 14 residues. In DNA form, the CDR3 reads TGTGCCAGTAGTCTCGACTACAAGAATCAGCCCCAGCATTTT. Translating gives CASSLDYKNQPQHF.

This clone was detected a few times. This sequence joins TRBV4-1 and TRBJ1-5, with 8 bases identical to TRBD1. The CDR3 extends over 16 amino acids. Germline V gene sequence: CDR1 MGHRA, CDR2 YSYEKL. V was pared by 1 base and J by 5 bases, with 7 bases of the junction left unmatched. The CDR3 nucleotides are TGCGCCAGCAGCCAAGTGGCAGGGGGCGGCGATCAGCCCCAGCATTTT. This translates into CASSQVAGGGDQPQHF.

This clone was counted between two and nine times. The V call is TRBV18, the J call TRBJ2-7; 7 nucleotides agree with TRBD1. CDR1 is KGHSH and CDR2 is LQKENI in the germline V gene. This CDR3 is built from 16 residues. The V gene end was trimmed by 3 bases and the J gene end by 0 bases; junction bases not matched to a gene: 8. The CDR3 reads CASSPTPRQGSYEQYF. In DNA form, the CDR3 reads TGTGCCAGCTCACCTACTCCGAGACAGGGCTCCTACGAGCAGTACTTC.

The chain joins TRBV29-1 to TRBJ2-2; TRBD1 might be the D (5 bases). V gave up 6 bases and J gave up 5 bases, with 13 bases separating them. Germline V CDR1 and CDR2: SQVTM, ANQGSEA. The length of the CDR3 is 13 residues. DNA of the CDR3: TGCAGCGTCCGAACCAGGGAAACCGGGGAGCTGTTTTTT. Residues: CSVRTRETGELFF.

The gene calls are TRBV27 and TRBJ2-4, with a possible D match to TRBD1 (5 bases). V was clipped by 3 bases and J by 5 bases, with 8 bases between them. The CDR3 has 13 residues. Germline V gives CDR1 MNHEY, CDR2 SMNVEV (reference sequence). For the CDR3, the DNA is TGTGCCAGCAGTTTGTGGGGCCAAAACATTCAGTACTTC. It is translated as CASSLWGQNIQYF.

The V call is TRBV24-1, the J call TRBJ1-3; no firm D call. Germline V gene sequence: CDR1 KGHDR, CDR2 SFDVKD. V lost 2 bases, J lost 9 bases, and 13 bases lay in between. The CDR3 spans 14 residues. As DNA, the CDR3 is TGTGCCACCAGTGATTCTTTTCGGGATAGCACCATATATTTT. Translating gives CATSDSFRDSTIYF.

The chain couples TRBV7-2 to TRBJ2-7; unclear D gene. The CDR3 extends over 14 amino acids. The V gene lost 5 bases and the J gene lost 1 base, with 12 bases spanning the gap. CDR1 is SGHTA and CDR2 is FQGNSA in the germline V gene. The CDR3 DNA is TGTGCCAGCAGCCACCGGGTTCCGTCCTACGAGCAGTACTTC. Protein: CASSHRVPSYEQYF.

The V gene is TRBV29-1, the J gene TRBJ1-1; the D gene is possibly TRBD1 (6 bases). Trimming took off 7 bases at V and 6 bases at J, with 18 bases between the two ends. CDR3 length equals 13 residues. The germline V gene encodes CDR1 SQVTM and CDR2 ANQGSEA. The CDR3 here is CSADEQGFAEAFF. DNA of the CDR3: TGCAGCGCCGATGAACAGGGATTCGCTGAAGCTTTCTTT.

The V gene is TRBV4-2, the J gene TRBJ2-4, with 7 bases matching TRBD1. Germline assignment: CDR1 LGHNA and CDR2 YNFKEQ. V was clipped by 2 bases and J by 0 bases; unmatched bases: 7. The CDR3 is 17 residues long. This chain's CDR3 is CASSQIQGRVAKNIQYF. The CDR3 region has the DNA TGTGCCAGCAGCCAAATACAGGGGCGCGTAGCCAAAAACATTCAGTACTTC.

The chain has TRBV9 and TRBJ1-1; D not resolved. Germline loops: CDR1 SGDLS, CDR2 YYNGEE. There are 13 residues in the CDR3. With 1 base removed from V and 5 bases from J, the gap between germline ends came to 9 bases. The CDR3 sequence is CASSVTGMTEAFF. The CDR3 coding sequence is TGTGCCAGCAGCGTAACGGGAATGACTGAAGCTTTCTTT.

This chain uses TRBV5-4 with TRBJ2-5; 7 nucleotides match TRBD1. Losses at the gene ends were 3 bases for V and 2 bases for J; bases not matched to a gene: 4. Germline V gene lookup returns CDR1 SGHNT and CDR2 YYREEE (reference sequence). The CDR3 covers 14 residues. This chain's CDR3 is CASSSVDRQETQYF. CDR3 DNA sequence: TGTGCCAGCAGCTCGGTGGACAGGCAAGAGACCCAGTACTTC.